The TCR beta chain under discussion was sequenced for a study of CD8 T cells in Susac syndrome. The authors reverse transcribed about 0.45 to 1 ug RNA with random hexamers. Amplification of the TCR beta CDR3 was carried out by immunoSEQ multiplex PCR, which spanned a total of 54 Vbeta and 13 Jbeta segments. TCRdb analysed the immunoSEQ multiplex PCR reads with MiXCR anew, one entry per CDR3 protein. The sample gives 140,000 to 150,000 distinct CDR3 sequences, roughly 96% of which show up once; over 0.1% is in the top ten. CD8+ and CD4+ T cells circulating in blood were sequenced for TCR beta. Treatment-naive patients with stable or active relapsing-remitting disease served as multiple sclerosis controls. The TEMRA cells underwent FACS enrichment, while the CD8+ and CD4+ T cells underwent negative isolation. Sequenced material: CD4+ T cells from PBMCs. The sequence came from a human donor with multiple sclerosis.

CDR3 DNA: TGCAGCGTTGAACAGGGACTGGGGACCGGGGAGCTGTTTTTT. Its translation: CSVEQGLGTGELFF. The chain recombines TRBV29-1 with TRBJ2-2; D may be TRBD2 (6 bases). Trimming took 2 bases from V and 5 from J, leaving 12 bases between them. This CDR3 spans 14 amino acids. The germline CDR1 and CDR2 sequences are SQVTM and ANQGSEA.